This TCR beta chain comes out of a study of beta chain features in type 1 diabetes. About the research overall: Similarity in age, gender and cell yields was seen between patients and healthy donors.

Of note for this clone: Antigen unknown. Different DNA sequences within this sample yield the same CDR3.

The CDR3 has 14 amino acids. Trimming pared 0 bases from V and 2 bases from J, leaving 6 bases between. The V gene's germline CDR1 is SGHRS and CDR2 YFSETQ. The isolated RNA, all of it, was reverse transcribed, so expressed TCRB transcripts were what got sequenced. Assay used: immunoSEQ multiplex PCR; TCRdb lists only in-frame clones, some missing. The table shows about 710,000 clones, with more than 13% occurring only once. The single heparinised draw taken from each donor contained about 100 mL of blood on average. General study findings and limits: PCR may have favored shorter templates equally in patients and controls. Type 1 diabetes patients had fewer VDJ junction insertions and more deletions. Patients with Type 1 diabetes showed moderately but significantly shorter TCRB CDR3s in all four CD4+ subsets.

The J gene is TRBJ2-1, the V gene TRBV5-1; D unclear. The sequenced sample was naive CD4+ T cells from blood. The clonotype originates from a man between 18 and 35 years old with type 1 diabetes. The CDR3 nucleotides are TGCGCCAGCAGCTTGGAGGCGACCTACAATGAGCAGTTCTTC. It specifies CASSLEATYNEQFF.